The entry below gives a single T cell receptor (beta chain) sequence along with its context. This record comes from a study of T cell clones after liver transplantation. As for the study in general: A pre-transplant mixed lymphocyte reaction with TCRbeta sequencing defined graft-donor-reactive clones followed in post-transplant blood.

TCRdb keeps only in-frame clones here, not all; method: immunoSEQ multiplex PCR. The table shows approximately 71,000 clones, with 80% to 95% occurring only once. V shed 4 bases, J shed 2 bases, and the junction held 8 bases outside the gene matches. From germline, CDR1 is MNHEY and CDR2 SVGAGI. The CDR3 consists of 16 residues. The origin of this receptor is a human patient who received a liver transplant. Some T cells may have come from the graft donor. Sequencing used CD4+ T cells from blood, obtained 25 months after liver transplant. The chain uses TRBV6-5 and TRBJ2-3, with 8 nucleotides matching TRBD2. The CDR3 bases are TGTGCCAGCAGTTTACAAGCGGGAGTTGTCACAGATACGCAGTATTTT. It specifies CASSLQAGVVTDTQYF.